This T cell receptor beta chain derives from a study of identifying expanded T cells in peripheral blood (dated by TCRdb to about 2019). For the wider study: Technical replicates were generated by sequencing separate aliquots of the same genomic DNA pool, and four replicates were compared pairwise.

This clone was observed a few times. The specificity of this receptor is unknown. The input lacks base qualities; no much larger clone sits a single base away. Summary of the overall study and its limitations: Approximately 1.2 differentially abundant clones were flagged by the binomial model between technical replicates, whereas about 15 and 18 were flagged over approximately two weeks and four weeks, respectively. For all healthy donors, the variance in clone template counts between approximately 2-week samples rose significantly as total template count increased. The authors expected biological variance in healthy repertoires might increase further over much longer intervals such as months to years. Across all healthy-donor time intervals, the beta-binomial model significantly cut both the number of clones called differentially abundant and the false-positive rate.

No immune events such as infections were documented for the healthy donors during the collection period. To calibrate time-dependent variance in a beta-binomial model of T-cell clone differential abundance, blood repertoires from healthy donors were used as a training cohort. The training cohort included around ten healthy donors, of whom 3 were female and 7 were male. An age range of about 29 to 65 years, with an average of 43 years, was recorded for the donors. Obtained from a commercial supplier, whole blood was collected from each healthy donor at three time points set around 2 weeks apart. For immunosequencing, genomic DNA was extracted from unsorted whole blood. The germline V gene (reference sequence) yields SGHKS for CDR1 and YYEKEE for CDR2. Measured from the cysteine to the phenylalanine, the CDR3 is 14 residues long. Only the CDR3 part of the read is kept: 42 bases, read in frame from the first base. A distance of 11 bases separates the germline ends of V and J, which lose 2 bases and 2 bases respectively.

The immunoSEQ Assay, which relies on bias-controlled multiplex PCR amplification of genomic DNA, was used to profile TCRbeta CDR3 regions. The authors processed their data as follows. The absolute abundance of each unique TCRbeta CDR3 region was quantified after sequences were collapsed and filtered. Differential abundance was tested with two models: a binomial (Fisher-equivalent) model and a beta-binomial model that adds time-dependent variance fitted from healthy donors. Clones with fewer than 5 combined templates were removed, and a clone was called differentially abundant if the clone's Benjamini-Hochberg FDR was below 0.01. Using the form v = (b*log(k)+a)^2, the beta-binomial variance was modeled as a function of the total template count across the two samples. TCRdb re-hosts the immuneACCESS table, in-frame sequences only. Its copies lack some clones; in the studies checked, an unresolved V gene accounts for under half of them, and the cause for the rest is not known. V, J and clone size were drawn from that table, and D and trimming were deduced from the DNA. This sample is represented by some 80,000 clones; roughly 90% of them were singletons. The ten biggest clones cover 7.3% of the sample.

In this chain, TRBV5-5 is recombined with TRBJ2-7; the D gene is not confidently resolved. The clonotype originates from a person aged 18 to 75 in good health. Source material: blood. The nucleotides are TGTGCCAGCAGCTTCTCCCACATCCCCTACGAGCAGTACTTC. Translation gives CASSFSHIPYEQYF. With the portions outside the CDR3 filled from the reference TRBV5-5 and TRBJ2-7 genes, the complete variable region becomes DAGVTQSPTHLIKTRGQQVTLRCSPISGHKSVSWYQQVLGQGPQFIFQYYEKEERGRGNFPDRFSARQFPNYSSELNVNALLLGDSALYLCASSFSHIPYEQYFGPGTRLTVT.